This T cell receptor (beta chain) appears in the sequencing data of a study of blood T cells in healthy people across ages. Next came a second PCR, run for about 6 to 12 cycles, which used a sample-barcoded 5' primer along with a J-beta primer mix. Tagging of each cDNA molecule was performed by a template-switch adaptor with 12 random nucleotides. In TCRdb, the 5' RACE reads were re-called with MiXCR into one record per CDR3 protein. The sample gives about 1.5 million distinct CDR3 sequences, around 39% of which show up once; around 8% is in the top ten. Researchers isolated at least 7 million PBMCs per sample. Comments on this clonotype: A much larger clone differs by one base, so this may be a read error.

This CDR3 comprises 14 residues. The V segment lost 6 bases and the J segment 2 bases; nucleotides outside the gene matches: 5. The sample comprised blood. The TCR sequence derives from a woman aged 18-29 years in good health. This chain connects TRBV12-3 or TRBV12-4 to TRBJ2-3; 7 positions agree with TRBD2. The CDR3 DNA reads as TGTGCCAGCAGCCGAGCGGGGATCACAGATACGCAGTATTTT. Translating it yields CASSRAGITDTQYF.